A selection of T cell receptor beta chains follows, all from one sample in a study of blood T cell repertoires in COVID-19. TCRdb's table, derived via immunoSEQ multiplex PCR, lists solely in-frame clones and lacks some. This sample has under 250,000 clones; under 90% occur once, and the top ten carry more than 5.5%. Sequenced: peripheral blood. The receptors were gathered from a man in his 60s who had recovered from COVID-19. Both conserved end residues are part of each CDR3. D genes are given only for firm matches. Only some rows state a clone size, as once, few, many or a class for expanded clones.

D gene	V gene	J gene	clone size	CDR3 DNA	CDR3 protein
TRBD1	TRBV27	TRBJ2-3	NA	TGTGCCACCATCCGGGACAGGGAACTTGATACGCAGTATTTT	CATIRDRELDTQYF
TRBD2	TRBV19	TRBJ2-1	NA	TGTGCCAGTAGTATAGATCTATCACTAGCGGGGGTACGGGAGCAGTTCTTC	CASSIDLSLAGVREQFF
NA	TRBV24-1	TRBJ2-7	NA	TGTGCCACCCCCGCCCTCCAGTACGAGCAGTACTTC	CATPALQYEQYF
TRBD2	TRBV5-1	TRBJ2-1	NA	TGCGCCAGCAGCTTCGGCGGGAGATCGCGAAATGAGCAGTTCTTC	CASSFGGRSRNEQFF
TRBD2	TRBV11-2	TRBJ2-7	NA	TGTGCCAGCAGGGTCCGGGAGGGGAGCTCCTACGAGCAGTACTTC	CASRVREGSSYEQYF
TRBD1	TRBV9	TRBJ1-2	NA	TGTGCCAGCAGCGTAGGGACAGGGGACGCTGGCTACACCTTC	CASSVGTGDAGYTF
NA	TRBV19	TRBJ2-3	NA	TGTGCCAGTAGTATAGAAAGGGGCGGTTACACAGATACGCAGTATTTT	CASSIERGGYTDTQYF
TRBD2	TRBV28	TRBJ2-1	NA	TGTGCCAGCAGTTCCGCGGGAGAAGGGCTCAATGAGCAGTTCTTC	CASSSAGEGLNEQFF
TRBD2	TRBV2	TRBJ2-7	once	TGTGCCAGCAGTGTGGGACTAGCGGGGGGCGGCTACGAGCAGTACTTC	CASSVGLAGGGYEQYF
NA	TRBV7-9	TRBJ1-1	NA	TGTGCCAGCAGGGAGATGAGCCTGAACACTGAAGCTTTCTTT	CASREMSLNTEAFF
NA	TRBV5-1	TRBJ1-1	NA	TGCGCCAGCGGCCCTTTTACTATACAGGGTAACGCTGAAGCTTTCTTT	CASGPFTIQGNAEAFF
NA	TRBV27	TRBJ1-6	NA	TGTGCCAGCAGTTCAGGGTTGGGCAATTCACCCCTCCACTTT	CASSSGLGNSPLHF
NA	TRBV28	TRBJ1-1	NA	TGTGCCAGCAGTTTACGGGGGGCGCCCACTGAAGCTTTCTTT	CASSLRGAPTEAFF
NA	TRBV7-9	TRBJ2-7	NA	TGTGCCAGCAGCTTTTGGGGGCAGGGTATCAACGAGCAGTACTTC	CASSFWGQGINEQYF
TRBD2	TRBV7-9	TRBJ2-3	NA	TGTGCCAGCAGCTGGAGGTTAAGCGGGATCTTGACAGATACGCAGTATTTT	CASSWRLSGILTDTQYF
NA	TRBV30	TRBJ2-7	few	TGTGCCTGGACTCGACCCGTGAGACAGCGTCCCTACGAGCAGTACTTC	CAWTRPVRQRPYEQYF
TRBD1	TRBV24-1	TRBJ2-6	NA	TGTGCCACCAGTCTCTCGACAGGGGTCCCTGGGGCCAACGTCCTGACTTTC	CATSLSTGVPGANVLTF
NA	TRBV15	TRBJ2-7	NA	TGTGCCACCAGCCATAGCACCCAATCCGGGTCCTACGAGCAGTACTTC	CATSHSTQSGSYEQYF
NA	TRBV2	TRBJ2-7	NA	TGTGCCAGCAAGGAGGGAAGGTACGAGCAGTACTTC	CASKEGRYEQYF
NA	TRBV3-1/TRBV3-2	TRBJ2-1	NA	TGTGCCAGCAGCCTCAAACTAGCCTACGAGCAGTTCTTC	CASSLKLAYEQFF
TRBD2	TRBV14	TRBJ2-3	NA	TGTGCCAGCAGCCGACTGGGGAGGGGTAGCACAGATACGCAGTATTTT	CASSRLGRGSTDTQYF
TRBD2	TRBV10-3	TRBJ2-2	once	TGTGCCATCAGTGAGGGACTAGCGGGAGGGAACACCGGGGAGCTGTTTTTT	CAISEGLAGGNTGELFF
NA	TRBV6-5	TRBJ1-6	NA	TGTGCCAGCAGTTACGCCCAGGGGAATAATTCACCCCTCCACTTT	CASSYAQGNNSPLHF
NA	TRBV20-1	TRBJ2-3	NA	TGCAGTGCTAGTCCCTTAGTGGTGAGGCCCGATACGCAGTATTTT	CSASPLVVRPDTQYF
NA	TRBV6-5	TRBJ1-1	NA	TGTGCCAGCAGCTTCGACATGAACACTGAAGCTTTCTTT	CASSFDMNTEAFF
TRBD2	TRBV24-1	TRBJ2-2	NA	TGTGCCACCAGTGGTACCCCCGGGACTAGCGGGGGCACGAACACCGGGGAGCTGTTTTTT	CATSGTPGTSGGTNTGELFF
NA	TRBV7-9	TRBJ1-4	NA	TGTGCCAGCAGCTTAGCGCTAGCTAATGAAAAACTGTTTTTT	CASSLALANEKLFF
NA	TRBV11-2	TRBJ1-1	few	TGTGCCAGCAGCTTACCCACAGCGAACACTGAAGCTTTCTTT	CASSLPTANTEAFF
TRBD2	TRBV9	TRBJ2-7	NA	TGTGCCAGCAGCGACCGAACTAGCGGCGGCTTCTCCTACGAGCAGTACTTC	CASSDRTSGGFSYEQYF
TRBD2	TRBV19	TRBJ2-3	NA	TGTGCCAGTAGTATTCTTCTAGCGGGGCCCACAGATACGCAGTATTTT	CASSILLAGPTDTQYF
NA	TRBV2	TRBJ2-7	NA	TGTGCCAGCAGTCGTTTGTCTAACTCCTACGAGCAGTACTTC	CASSRLSNSYEQYF
NA	TRBV25-1	TRBJ2-2	NA	TGTGCCAGCACTCAAACCAGGGCCCGACAGAGCACCGGGGAGCTGTTTTTT	CASTQTRARQSTGELFF
TRBD1	TRBV5-6	TRBJ1-6	NA	TGTGCCAGCAGCGTGGACAGGACGAATTCACCCCTCCACTTT	CASSVDRTNSPLHF
NA	TRBV11-3	TRBJ2-4	once	TGTGCCAGCAGCTCAGGACACCGAGCCATTCAGTACTTC	CASSSGHRAIQYF
TRBD1	TRBV3-1/TRBV3-2	TRBJ2-3	NA	TGTGCCAGCGGACAGGGGGATACGCAGTATTTT	CASGQGDTQYF
NA	TRBV19	TRBJ2-7	NA	TGTGCCAGTAGTACACTCTACGAGCAGTACTTC	CASSTLYEQYF
TRBD2	TRBV5-1	TRBJ2-3	NA	TGCGCCAGCAGCTTGAGGCCTATAGCGGGAACTTTGCCAGATACGCAGTATTTT	CASSLRPIAGTLPDTQYF
TRBD2	TRBV27	TRBJ2-7	NA	TGTGCCAGCAGTGGGGGGGGACGGACCTACGAGCAGTACTTC	CASSGGGRTYEQYF
TRBD1	TRBV27	TRBJ2-7	NA	TGTGCCAGCAGCCTTACCGGGACAGGGGGATACGAGCAGTACTTC	CASSLTGTGGYEQYF
NA	TRBV5-1	TRBJ2-3	once	TGCGCCAGCAGCTTGGAAGTAAAGGGAGGTGGTGATACGCAGTATTTT	CASSLEVKGGGDTQYF
NA	TRBV5-1	TRBJ1-4	NA	TGCGCCAGCAGCTTGGAGGAGGGCCTCGGTGAAAAACTGTTTTTT	CASSLEEGLGEKLFF
NA	TRBV2	TRBJ2-6	NA	TGTGCCAGCCTCTTTTTCTCTGGGGCCAACGTCCTGACTTTC	CASLFFSGANVLTF
NA	TRBV19	TRBJ2-5	NA	TGTGCCAGTACCGGTCGAGGGAGCGAAGAGACCCAGTACTTC	CASTGRGSEETQYF
TRBD2	TRBV19	TRBJ2-1	NA	TGTGCCAGTAGTCCTTTGATTGCGGGAGGTTCCAATGAGCAGTTCTTC	CASSPLIAGGSNEQFF
TRBD1	TRBV4-1	TRBJ2-2	NA	TGCGCCAGCAGCCAAGGACGGGCCAGGGGGCACACCGGGGAGCTGTTTTTT	CASSQGRARGHTGELFF
TRBD2	TRBV3-1/TRBV3-2	TRBJ2-7	NA	TGTGCCAGCAGCCAAGGAAGCGGGAGGATCGAGCAGTACTTC	CASSQGSGRIEQYF
NA	TRBV18	TRBJ2-3	NA	TGTGCCAGCTCTCGAGGGGGGGCCAGCACAGATACGCAGTATTTT	CASSRGGASTDTQYF
TRBD1	TRBV7-2	TRBJ2-4	once	TGTGCCAGCAGCTATATAGGACAGGGGGCAGTTACCAAAAACATTCAGTACTTC	CASSYIGQGAVTKNIQYF
TRBD2	TRBV29-1	TRBJ2-1	NA	TGCAGCGTCCGGGGGGGACCCAACTACAATGAGCAGTTCTTC	CSVRGGPNYNEQFF
NA	TRBV7-9	TRBJ1-1	NA	TGTGCCAGCAGGATCCGGACTGAAGCTTTCTTT	CASRIRTEAFF
NA	TRBV7-3	TRBJ2-2	NA	TGTGCCAGCAGCCCTAGAGGGGGGGCGAACACCGGGGAGCTGTTTTTT	CASSPRGGANTGELFF
TRBD1	TRBV3-1/TRBV3-2	TRBJ1-1	NA	TGTGCCAGCAGCCAGGACAGGGGGAGATACACTGAAGCTTTCTTT	CASSQDRGRYTEAFF
TRBD1	TRBV13	TRBJ2-7	NA	TGTGCCAGCAGCTTGGGACAGGGGGTCGACGAGCAGTACTTC	CASSLGQGVDEQYF
NA	TRBV21-1	TRBJ2-7	NA	TGTGCCACCGCGCTTAAACCCGGGACATACGGCGCCTTCGAGCAGTACTTC	CATALKPGTYGAFEQYF
NA	TRBV14	TRBJ2-1	NA	TGTGCCAGCAGCCAAGGGACGCGGGCACACGAGCAGTTCTTC	CASSQGTRAHEQFF
NA	TRBV11-2	TRBJ2-1	NA	TGTGCCAGCAGCTCACCCGGCACTAGCCTCTACAATGAGCAGTTCTTC	CASSSPGTSLYNEQFF
NA	TRBV30	TRBJ2-4	few	TGTGCCTGGAGCATAGCCCTAGCCAAAAACATTCAGTACTTC	CAWSIALAKNIQYF
TRBD1	TRBV4-1	TRBJ1-6	NA	TGCGCCAGCAGCCAAGCTTCGACAGGGGTTAATTCACCCCTCCACTTT	CASSQASTGVNSPLHF
TRBD2	TRBV3-1/TRBV3-2	TRBJ2-7	NA	TGTGCCAGCAGCCGGTTAGCGGGAGACTACGAGCAGTACTTC	CASSRLAGDYEQYF
NA	TRBV5-1	TRBJ1-2	NA	TGCGCCAGCAGCTCCAGGGTAGGCGATGGCTACACCTTC	CASSSRVGDGYTF